These 31 T cell receptor beta chains originate from one sample sequenced in a study of T-cell reconstitution after alpha-beta-depleted transplantation in children. Researchers prepared the TCRbeta library using unique molecular identifiers, the study reports. TCRdb re-called the PCR reads through MiXCR, storing one row per CDR3 protein. This sample yields roughly 670,000 distinct CDR3 sequences, of which 13% are seen a single time; around 0.8% belongs to the top ten. The material was PBMCs, obtained before TCRalphabeta/CD19-depleted stem cell transplant. These receptors came from a girl aged 2 to 9 with congenital amegakaryocytic thrombocytopenia, due to receive a stem cell transplant.

The CDR3 region has the DNA TGCGCCAGCAGCTCCGAACAGGGAACCGGGGAGCTGTTTTTT. Protein: CASSSEQGTGELFF. The chain uses TRBV5-1 and TRBJ2-2, with D tentatively TRBD1 (6 bases). The CDR3 contains 14 residues. V lost 3 bases, J lost 5 bases, and 11 bases lay in between. The germline V gene has CDR1 SGHRS and CDR2 YFSETQ.

This sequence joins TRBV28 and TRBJ2-5, with TRBD1 as a possible D gene (6 bases). The V end lost 6 bases, the J end lost 5 bases, and 28 bases lay between the germline ends. This CDR3 is 18 amino acids long. The germline V gene encodes CDR1 MDHEN and CDR2 SYDVKM. CDR3 residues: CASSPIMGQGFRRETQYF. The CDR3 region has the DNA TGTGCCAGCAGCCCCATAATGGGACAAGGCTTCAGGAGGGAGACCCAGTACTTC.

In its sample, this clonotype was seen many times. J is TRBJ1-3 and V is TRBV20-1; D not certain. Germline V gene data show CDR1 as DFQATT and CDR2 as SNEGSKA (reference sequence). The CDR3 has 12 residues. Trimming took off 4 bases at V and 4 bases at J, with 8 bases between the two ends. The CDR3 here is CSATVTGNTIYF. DNA of the CDR3: TGCAGTGCTACGGTTACCGGAAACACCATATATTTT.

The genes are TRBV20-1 and TRBJ1-1, with 7 nucleotides matching TRBD1. Losses at the gene ends were 1 base for V and 4 bases for J; bases not matched to a gene: 6. The CDR3 is made up of 14 amino acids. Per germline, CDR1 DFQATT and CDR2 SNEGSKA (reference sequence). CDR3 in DNA: TGCAGTGCTAGAGCGACAGGGAAGGGCACTGAAGCTTTCTTT. It is translated as CSARATGKGTEAFF.

This clonotype was observed many times. A read error may account for a junction end that differs from germline. V usage is TRBV29-1 and J usage is TRBJ2-7; no clear D gene. This CDR3 comprises 14 residues. The germline gives CDR1 SQVTM, CDR2 ANQGSEA. CDR3 loop: CSVEDETVSNEQYF. CDR3 DNA: TGCAGCGTTGAAGATGAGACGGTCTCCAACGAGCAGTACTTC.

This clonotype came up many times. The chain has TRBV9 and TRBJ2-5; 10 bases line up with TRBD2. V shed 0 bases and J 5 bases; nucleotides not matched to a gene: 7. CDR1 is SGDLS and CDR2 is YYNGEE in the germline V gene. The CDR3 loop spans 16 amino acids. This CDR3 reads CASSVDLAGVSETQYF. CDR3 bases: TGTGCCAGCAGCGTAGATCTAGCGGGAGTCTCGGAGACCCAGTACTTC.

J is TRBJ2-1 and V is TRBV5-5; 8 bases are shared with TRBD2. The V gene's germline CDR1 is SGHKS and CDR2 YYEKEE (reference sequence). The CDR3 extends over 16 amino acids. Trimming cost V 4 bases and J 7 bases; bases outside gene matches: 13. CDR3 nucleotide sequence: TGTGCCAGCAGCCCCCTTTCGGGAGGGCCTGCGAATGAGCAGTTCTTC. This sequence encodes CASSPLSGGPANEQFF.

This clonotype was counted only a few times. This chain links TRBV29-1 with TRBJ2-7, with 7 bases identical to TRBD2. Germline trimming cut 0 bases from V and 7 bases from J; bases unmatched to any gene: 9. Germline CDR1 and CDR2: SQVTM and ANQGSEA. The CDR3 is 14 amino acids. CDR3 sequence reads: CSVEDGRPPKEQYF. The CDR3 region has the DNA TGCAGCGTTGAAGACGGGAGGCCCCCTAAAGAGCAGTACTTC.

There are many counts of this clonotype. The chain uses TRBV7-9 and TRBJ1-3; D perhaps matches TRBD1 (5 bases). Trimming stripped 5 bases from V and 3 bases from J, with 17 bases between. Per germline, CDR1 SEHNR and CDR2 FQNEAQ (reference sequence). This CDR3 is built from 16 residues. The CDR3 reads CASSPTFRGLGNTIYF. The CDR3 region has the DNA TGTGCCAGCAGCCCTACATTTCGGGGCCTTGGAAACACCATATATTTT.

Details on this clonotype: A much larger clone sits a single nucleotide away, making a read error possible. The chain combines TRBV20-1 with TRBJ2-7, with a possible D match to TRBD2 (5 bases). The germline V gene encodes CDR1 DFQATT and CDR2 SNEGSKA (reference sequence). CDR3 length: 11 residues. Between the trimmed V and J ends, which lost 8 bases and 9 bases, there was a span of 17 bases. The CDR3 region is CSSSLGDAQYF. Written as DNA, the CDR3 is TGCAGTTCTTCGCTCGGGGATGCGCAGTACTTC.

This clonotype appeared many times. The rearrangement joins TRBV29-1 to TRBJ2-6; no clear D gene. Deletions cut 5 bases from V and 0 bases from J, with 20 bases between. Germline-derived CDR1 and CDR2 are SQVTM and ANQGSEA. This CDR3 spans 18 amino acids. In DNA, the CDR3 is TGCAGCGTTCGGTTTCGGGTCTCGGCTACCTCTGGGGCCAACGTCCTGACTTTC. Protein: CSVRFRVSATSGANVLTF.

This clonotype showed up many times. The chain uses TRBV12-3 or TRBV12-4 and TRBJ1-5; no clear D. The ends were cut back, 5 bases at V and 1 base at J, with 9 bases in the middle. This CDR3 region has 14 residues. CDR3 sequence reads: CASSLRRSNQPQHF. CDR3 sequence (DNA): TGTGCCAGCAGTCTCCGGAGGAGCAATCAGCCCCAGCATTTT.

This clonotype occurred a few times. The chain employs TRBV15 and TRBJ2-7; D could derive from TRBD1 or TRBD2 (5 bases each). The CDR3 consists of 15 residues. Deletions cut 0 bases from V and 7 bases from J, with 16 bases between. Germline V gives CDR1 LNHNV, CDR2 YYDKDF (reference sequence). The CDR3 region has the DNA TGTGCCACCAGCAGAGATGAAACACCGAGGGGTGAGCAGTACTTC. It yields the protein CATSRDETPRGEQYF.

Ten or more counts support this clonotype. This chain joins TRBV20-1 and TRBJ2-3; D gene uncertain. The ends were cut back, 4 bases at V and 0 bases at J, with 8 bases in the middle. Germline assignment: CDR1 DFQATT and CDR2 SNEGSKA (reference sequence). The CDR3 covers 13 residues. CDR3 DNA sequence: TGCAGTGCTAAAGTCCAGAGCACAGATACGCAGTATTTT. This gives the protein CSAKVQSTDTQYF.

At least ten counts were recorded for this clonotype. The chain joins TRBV29-1 to TRBJ2-7, with a tentative D call TRBD2 (5 bases). The CDR3 is 16 amino acids. The germline CDR1 and CDR2 sequences are SQVTM and ANQGSEA. V gave up 7 bases and J gave up 0 bases, with 22 bases separating them. CDR3 bases: TGCAGCGCCCGAGGGTCGGTGAGCGGAAGCTCCTACGAGCAGTACTTC. It translates to CSARGSVSGSSYEQYF.

The CDR3 DNA reads as TGCGCCAGCAGCTTGGAAGGACAGTACCAAGAGACCCAGTACTTC. Translating gives CASSLEGQYQETQYF. The chain is built from TRBV5-1 and TRBJ2-5; a possible D gene is TRBD1 (6 bases). V lost 0 bases and J lost 0, with 9 bases in between. The CDR3 spans 15 residues. CDR1 and CDR2 (germline): SGHRS, YFSETQ.

This clonotype came up many times. This chain joins TRBV20-1 and TRBJ2-3; D gene unclear. Trimming removed 4 bases from V and 2 bases from J, with 13 bases in between. The CDR3 consists of 14 residues. CDR1 and CDR2 (germline): DFQATT, SNEGSKA (reference sequence). The CDR3 protein is CSAIRQEHTDTQYF. The CDR3 DNA follows: TGCAGTGCTATCAGGCAAGAGCACACAGATACGCAGTATTTT.

This chain uses TRBV12-3 or TRBV12-4 with TRBJ2-5; D possibly corresponds to TRBD2 (5 bases). V was cut by 3 bases and J by 2 bases, with 19 bases left in between. The CDR3 sequence is 17 residues long. The CDR3 sequence: CASSFRSWAGGQETQYF. The CDR3 coding sequence is TGTGCCAGCAGTTTCCGTTCGTGGGCAGGAGGTCAAGAGACCCAGTACTTC.

This clonotype was observed a few times. The chain couples TRBV6-1 to TRBJ2-1, with 9 bases fitting TRBD2. Unmatched junction bases numbered 5, after V lost 5 bases and J lost 0 bases. CDR1 and CDR2 from the germline V gene are MNHNS and SASEGT. This CDR3 has 16 residues. CDR3 nucleotides: TGTGCCAGCAGTCCGTTAGCGGGAGTCTCCTACAATGAGCAGTTCTTC. Its protein is CASSPLAGVSYNEQFF.

This clonotype was detected ten times or more. J is TRBJ2-5 and V is TRBV12-3 or TRBV12-4, with D tentatively TRBD1 (6 bases). The CDR3 is 14 amino acids. V was shortened by 1 base and J by 8 bases, with 14 bases between the two germline ends. The CDR3 here is CASSLVLSGGTQYF. The CDR3 region has the DNA TGTGCCAGCAGTTTAGTCCTAAGTGGGGGCACCCAGTACTTC.

This clonotype has ten or more counts. The chain links TRBV20-1 to TRBJ2-3; TRBD2 might be the D (5 bases). This CDR3 spans 15 amino acids. Germline CDR1 is DFQATT and CDR2 is SNEGSKA (reference sequence). The germline V and J ends were trimmed by 0 bases and 2 bases, with 12 bases remaining between them. This CDR3 is CSARDLGSLTDTQYF. CDR3 in DNA: TGCAGTGCTAGAGATCTTGGGAGCCTCACAGATACGCAGTATTTT.

There are many counts of this clonotype. The J gene is TRBJ1-4, the V gene TRBV20-1; no firm D call. Deletions cut 0 bases from V and 5 bases from J, with 10 bases between. The CDR3 length is 14 residues. From germline, CDR1 is DFQATT and CDR2 SNEGSKA (reference sequence). The DNA for the CDR3 is TGCAGTGCTAGAGATTACAGCTCGAATGAAAAACTGTTTTTT. This codes for CSARDYSSNEKLFF.

The table lists this clonotype with many counts. The V call is TRBV29-1, the J call TRBJ1-3; possible D gene TRBD1, 6 bases. The CDR3 spans 19 residues. Trimming pared 0 bases from V and 0 bases from J, leaving 21 bases between. Germline CDR1 is SQVTM and CDR2 is ANQGSEA. In nucleotides, the CDR3 is TGCAGCGTTGAAGATCGCGATCCCAGGGGCCCCTACTCTGGAAACACCATATATTTT. This translates into CSVEDRDPRGPYSGNTIYF.

The sample holds many counts of this clonotype. The rearrangement joins TRBV7-9 to TRBJ2-3, with 12 bases aligning to TRBD2. CDR1 is SEHNR and CDR2 is FQNEAQ in the germline V gene (reference sequence). The CDR3 has 17 residues. The V and J ends lost 5 bases and 7 bases, in that order; junction bases with no gene match: 13. The CDR3 loop reads CASSDGTSGPDFNTQYF. Here the CDR3 DNA reads TGTGCCAGCAGCGACGGGACTAGCGGGCCAGACTTTAATACGCAGTATTTT.

This clonotype has at least ten counts. The V call is TRBV7-9, the J call TRBJ2-7, with 11 bases identical to TRBD1. The CDR3 consists of 15 residues. Trimming removed 4 bases from V and 6 bases from J; junction bases left unmatched: 8. Germline CDR1 reads SEHNR; CDR2 reads FQNEAQ (reference sequence). The CDR3 sequence: CASSSLPGQGVEQYF. DNA of the CDR3: TGTGCCAGCAGCTCCCTGCCGGGACAGGGGGTCGAGCAGTACTTC.

This clonotype was counted many times. The chain uses TRBV20-1 and TRBJ2-1; 7 bases are shared with TRBD1. The CDR3 has 14 amino acids. V lost 0 bases to trimming and J lost 5 bases; unmatched junction nucleotides: 4. Per the germline V gene, CDR1 is DFQATT and CDR2 is SNEGSKA (reference sequence). The CDR3 bases are TGCAGTGCTAGAGAAGGGACAGAAAACAATGAGCAGTTCTTC. This encodes CSAREGTENNEQFF.

The J gene is TRBJ2-2, the V gene TRBV5-1, with 11 bases lining up with TRBD2. V lost 6 bases to trimming and J lost 3 bases; unmatched junction nucleotides: 4. The CDR3 is made up of 15 amino acids. Germline V gene sequence: CDR1 SGHRS, CDR2 YFSETQ. In DNA, the CDR3 is TGCGCCAGCATCAAGGGACTAGCGGACACCGGGGAGCTGTTTTTT. Residues: CASIKGLADTGELFF.

This clonotype was observed many times. The CDR3 coding sequence is TGTGCCAGCAGACGCCCCAGGGGGACTAGCACAGATACGCAGTATTTT. This sequence encodes CASRRPRGTSTDTQYF. The gene calls are TRBV6-2 or TRBV6-3 and TRBJ2-3, with D perhaps matching TRBD1 (7 bases). Germline V gene lookup returns CDR1 MNHEY and CDR2 SVGEGT. Trimming removed 6 bases at V and 0 bases at J, with 16 bases between. The CDR3 has 16 residues.

This clonotype was picked up many times. The CDR3 loop is CASSYYGANYGYTF. In DNA, the CDR3 is TGTGCCAGCAGTTACTACGGCGCTAACTATGGCTACACCTTC. The J gene is TRBJ1-2, the V gene TRBV6-5; D is unresolved. There are 14 residues in the CDR3. With 1 base removed from V and 0 bases from J, the gap between germline ends came to 6 bases. The germline gives CDR1 MNHEY, CDR2 SVGAGI.

In this sample, this clonotype turned up many times. The chain combines TRBV5-6 with TRBJ2-7, with 8 nucleotides matching TRBD1. This CDR3 comprises 18 residues. Germline CDR1 is SGHDT and CDR2 is YYEEEE. V lost 5 bases and J lost 2; bases outside the gene matches: 18. DNA of the CDR3: TGTGCCAGCAGTTACAACAGAGTGGGCAGGGGGCGCCCCTACGAGCAGTACTTC. Protein sequence: CASSYNRVGRGRPYEQYF.

This clonotype turned up a few times. The CDR3 DNA reads as TGCAGTGCGATCTCGATAGACCCGGTCCCGGGGAACTACGAGCAGTACTTC. Encoded protein: CSAISIDPVPGNYEQYF. This chain links TRBV20-1 with TRBJ2-7; possibly TRBD2 for D (5 bases). V gave up 6 bases and J gave up 3 bases, with 27 bases separating them. CDR3 size: 17 residues. Germline CDR1 and CDR2: DFQATT and SNEGSKA (reference sequence).